This TCR beta chain is from a study of T cells in Graves' hyperthyroidism and ophthalmopathy. Regarding the study as a whole: Most clonotypes expanded in thyroid above 0.001 were likewise present in blood. Ophthalmopathy could be told apart from stable hyperthyroidism with a 13 V-J model.

The TCR beta CDR3 regions underwent amplification using RNA transcripts as the source. When the TCR CDR3 underwent first-round RT-PCR, the HTBI primer set was used. MiXCR was run by TCRdb on the multiplex PCR reads, yielding one entry per CDR3 protein. Of about 300,000 distinct CDR3 sequences listed, 20% to 25% are singletons. Germline V lookup: CDR1 MNHNS, CDR2 SASEGT. The CDR3 runs to 14 residues. V lost 1 base, J lost 7 bases, and 11 bases lay in between. This clonotype was detected many times. Its antigen is currently unknown. Sequencing was carried out using blood. V usage is TRBV6-1 and J usage is TRBJ1-5; D is possibly TRBD1 (5 bases). The receptor was isolated from a man aged 35 to 55 with Graves' hyperthyroidism that later progressed to Graves' ophthalmopathy. The CDR3 DNA reads TGTGCCAGCAGTGAAGGGGGCAGGGACCAGCCCCAGCATTTT. This translates into CASSEGGRDQPQHF.